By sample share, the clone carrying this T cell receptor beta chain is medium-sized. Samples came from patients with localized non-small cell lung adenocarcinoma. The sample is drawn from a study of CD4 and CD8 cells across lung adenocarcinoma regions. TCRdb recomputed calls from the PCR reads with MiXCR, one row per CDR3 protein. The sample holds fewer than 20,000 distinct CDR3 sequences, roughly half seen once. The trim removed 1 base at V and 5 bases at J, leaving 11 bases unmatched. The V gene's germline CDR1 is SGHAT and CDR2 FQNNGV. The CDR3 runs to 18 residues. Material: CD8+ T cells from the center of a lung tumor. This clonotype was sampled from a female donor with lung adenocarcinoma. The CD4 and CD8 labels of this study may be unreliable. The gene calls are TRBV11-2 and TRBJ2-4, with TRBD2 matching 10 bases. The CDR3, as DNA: TGTGCCAGCAGCTTAGTCCACTCTAGCGGGGGACCCGAAAACATTCAGTACTTC. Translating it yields CASSLVHSSGGPENIQYF.